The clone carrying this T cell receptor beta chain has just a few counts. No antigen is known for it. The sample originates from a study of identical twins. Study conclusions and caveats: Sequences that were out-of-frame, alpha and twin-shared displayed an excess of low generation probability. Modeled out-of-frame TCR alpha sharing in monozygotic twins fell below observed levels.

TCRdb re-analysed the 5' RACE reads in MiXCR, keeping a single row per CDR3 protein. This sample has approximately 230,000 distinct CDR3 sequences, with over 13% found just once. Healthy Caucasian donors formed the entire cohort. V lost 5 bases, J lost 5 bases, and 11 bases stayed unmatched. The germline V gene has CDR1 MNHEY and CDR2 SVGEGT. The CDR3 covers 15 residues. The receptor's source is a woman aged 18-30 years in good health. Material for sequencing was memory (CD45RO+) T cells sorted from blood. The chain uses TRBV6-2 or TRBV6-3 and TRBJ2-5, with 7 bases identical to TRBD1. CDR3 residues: CASSKRQGNGETQYF. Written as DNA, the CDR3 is TGTGCCAGCAGTAAAAGACAGGGAAACGGGGAGACCCAGTACTTC.